One sample yielded the 23 T cell receptor beta chains listed below, sequenced in a study of T-cell reconstitution after alpha-beta-depleted transplantation in children. The TCRbeta library was prepared with unique molecular identifiers. MiXCR, applied by TCRdb to the PCR reads, yields one record per CDR3 protein. The table includes 550,000 to 600,000 distinct CDR3 sequences, roughly 23% detected once. Sequencing used PBMCs, mostly from graft donor cells, obtained 360 days after TCRalphabeta/CD19-depleted stem cell transplant. The receptors stem from a boy younger than two who had a stem cell transplant for acute myeloid leukemia, so the T cells may come from the graft donor.

This clonotype was seen only a few times. The V and J genes are TRBV20-1 and TRBJ1-6, with 7 bases lining up with TRBD1. Trimming cost V 3 bases and J 12 bases; bases outside gene matches: 8. This CDR3 has 13 amino acids. Germline CDR1 DFQATT, CDR2 SNEGSKA (reference sequence). CDR3 residues: CSASWTGSGPLHF. As DNA, the CDR3 is TGCAGTGCTAGTTGGACAGGAAGCGGACCCCTCCACTTT.

The chain has TRBV6-1 and TRBJ1-1; TRBD1 aligns across 8 bases. Losses at the gene ends were 7 bases for V and 3 bases for J; bases not matched to a gene: 4. Looked up from germline, CDR1 is MNHNS and CDR2 is SASEGT. The CDR3 sequence is 13 residues long. The CDR3 region has the DNA TGTGCCAGCACCATGACAGGGGACACTGAAGCTTTCTTT. This codes for CASTMTGDTEAFF.

The chain uses TRBV5-1 and TRBJ2-3; D is perhaps TRBD1 or TRBD2 (5 bases each). The CDR3 runs to 14 residues. In germline, CDR1 is SGHRS, CDR2 YFSETQ. Deletions cut 1 base from V and 4 bases from J, with 10 bases between. This CDR3 is CASSLTGRADTQYF. Here the CDR3 DNA reads TGCGCCAGCAGCTTGACGGGGCGGGCAGATACGCAGTATTTT.

The CDR3 loop is CATSDETGSLETQYF. Here the CDR3 DNA reads TGTGCCACCAGTGACGAAACAGGGTCACTCGAGACCCAGTACTTC. The chain has TRBV24-1 and TRBJ2-5; D may be TRBD1 (6 bases). With 4 bases removed from V and 5 bases from J, the gap between germline ends came to 16 bases. The CDR3 extends over 15 amino acids. CDR1 is KGHDR and CDR2 is SFDVKD in the germline V gene.

This clonotype has more than one count but fewer than ten. The V call is TRBV5-1, the J call TRBJ2-3, with TRBD2 identical over 10 bases. This CDR3 contains 16 residues. The trim removed 2 bases at V and 0 bases at J, leaving 3 bases unmatched. Germline CDR1 is SGHRS and CDR2 is YFSETQ. DNA for the CDR3: TGCGCCAGCAGCTTCGTACTAGCGGGGAGCACAGATACGCAGTATTTT. It encodes CASSFVLAGSTDTQYF. Using reference TRBV5-1 and TRBJ2-3 for the parts outside the CDR3, the full variable domain is KAGVTQTPRYLIKTRGQQVTLSCSPISGHRSVSWYQQTPGQGLQFLFEYFSETQRNKGNFPGRFSGRQFSNSRSEMNVSTLELGDSALYLCASSFVLAGSTDTQYFGPGTRLTVL.

This chain's CDR3 is CASSLTGEGSPLHF. DNA for the CDR3: TGTGCCAGCAGCCTAACAGGGGAAGGTTCACCCCTCCACTTT. V is TRBV6-1 and J is TRBJ1-6, with TRBD1 matching over 7 bases. This CDR3 is 14 amino acids long. Germline lookup yields CDR1 MNHNS and CDR2 SASEGT. V shed 6 bases and J 9 bases; nucleotides not matched to a gene: 8.

The V call is TRBV7-9, the J call TRBJ2-1; the D is unclear. Germline CDR1 is SEHNR and CDR2 is FQNEAQ (reference sequence). V lost 0 bases and J 8 bases, leaving 14 bases between the germline ends. The CDR3 covers 15 residues. For the CDR3, the DNA is TGTGCCAGCAGCTTAGCCCCTGGGCTGGGATATGAGCAGTTCTTC. Its protein is CASSLAPGLGYEQFF. Using reference TRBV7-9 and TRBJ2-1 for the parts outside the CDR3, the full variable domain is DTGVSQNPRHKITKRGQNVTFRCDPISEHNRLYWYRQTLGQGPEFLTYFQNEAQLEKSRLLSDRFSAERPKGSFSTLEIQRTEQGDSAMYLCASSLAPGLGYEQFFGPGTRLTVL.

This clonotype was seen a few times. CDR3 sequence (DNA): TGTGCCAGCAGTTACTCGAGTAGCGGGGGGGAACAAGAGACCCAGTACTTC. Translation: CASSYSSSGGEQETQYF. The chain joins TRBV6-5 to TRBJ2-5; 11 bases are shared with TRBD2. Losses at the gene ends were 0 bases for V and 2 bases for J; bases not matched to a gene: 5. This CDR3 has 17 residues. The germline CDR1 and CDR2 sequences are MNHEY and SVGAGI.

This clonotype was seen ten or more times. The CDR3 region is CASSPSAGDNEQFF. CDR3 coding DNA: TGCGCCAGCAGCCCTTCAGCGGGGGACAATGAGCAGTTCTTC. This chain uses TRBV4-1 with TRBJ2-1; 8 positions match TRBD2. The CDR3 has 14 residues. V gave up 4 bases and J gave up 5 bases; unmatched junction bases: 4. The germline gives CDR1 MGHRA, CDR2 YSYEKL.

This rearrangement joins TRBV12-3 or TRBV12-4 to TRBJ1-1, with D hard to call. V was cut by 1 base and J by 10 bases, with 7 bases left in between. The CDR3 has 11 amino acids. The CDR3 region has the DNA TGTGCCAGCAGTTTAGAAAGGGCAGCTTTCTTT. This sequence encodes CASSLERAAFF.

CDR3 protein: CASSFGTPQETQYF. Here the CDR3 DNA reads TGCGCCAGCAGCTTCGGGACCCCTCAAGAGACCCAGTACTTC. This sequence joins TRBV5-1 and TRBJ2-5; D tentatively reads TRBD1 or TRBD2 (5 bases each). Looked up from germline, CDR1 is SGHRS and CDR2 is YFSETQ. The CDR3 totals 14 residues. Between the trimmed V and J ends, which lost 2 bases and 2 bases, there was a span of 10 bases. Looking up the rest from reference TRBV5-1 and TRBJ2-5 gives the full variable domain: KAGVTQTPRYLIKTRGQQVTLSCSPISGHRSVSWYQQTPGQGLQFLFEYFSETQRNKGNFPGRFSGRQFSNSRSEMNVSTLELGDSALYLCASSFGTPQETQYFGPGTRLLVL.

This clonotype was seen at least ten times. The rearrangement joins TRBV4-3 to TRBJ1-1; 7 nucleotides line up with TRBD1. V lost 0 bases to trimming and J lost 4 bases; unmatched junction nucleotides: 11. CDR3 size: 17 residues. CDR1 and CDR2 from the germline V gene are LGHNA and YSLEER. CDR3 sequence reads: CASSQDQSRQGATEAFF. CDR3 coding DNA: TGCGCCAGCAGCCAAGACCAAAGCAGACAGGGCGCCACTGAAGCTTTCTTT.

The table lists this clonotype with a few counts. V is TRBV10-3 and J is TRBJ2-7; D uncertain. Trimming left V 6 bases short and J 3 bases short, with 15 bases between. CDR3 size: 14 residues. The germline V gene has CDR1 ENHRY and CDR2 SYGVKD. As DNA, the CDR3 is TGTGCCATCAGCGCAGGAGCAACCCTCTACGAGCAGTACTTC. This translates into CAISAGATLYEQYF.

This clonotype was seen more than once but under ten times. The chain is built from TRBV6-2 or TRBV6-3 and TRBJ2-7; 7 bases align to TRBD2. V trimming: 2 bases; J trimming: 7 bases; junction bases outside the gene matches: 5. The V gene's germline CDR1 is MNHEY and CDR2 SVGEGT. This CDR3 has 13 amino acids. The CDR3 loop is CASSYRGSREQYV. Here the CDR3 DNA reads TGTGCCAGCAGTTACCGCGGGAGTAGGGAGCAGTACGTC.

This sequence joins TRBV12-3 or TRBV12-4 and TRBJ2-5; D gene uncertain. Trimming cost V 1 base and J 1 base, with 10 bases left between them. The CDR3 contains 15 residues. CDR3 DNA: TGTGCCAGCAGTTTAGTAAGGTTTCCCCAAGAGACCCAGTACTTC. It specifies CASSLVRFPQETQYF.

In its sample, this clonotype was seen a few times. V and J are TRBV4-3 and TRBJ1-2; maybe TRBD1 (6 bases). This CDR3 contains 17 residues. V was trimmed by 0 bases and J by 5 bases, leaving 19 bases between them. Germline loops: CDR1 LGHNA, CDR2 YSLEER. This CDR3 is CASSQERDTRLPYGYTF. CDR3 nucleotide sequence: TGCGCCAGCAGCCAAGAGAGGGACACCAGACTTCCTTATGGCTACACCTTC.

The J gene is TRBJ2-7, the V gene TRBV20-1, with 9 nucleotides matching TRBD1. The length of the CDR3 is 14 residues. Germline-derived CDR1 and CDR2 are DFQATT and SNEGSKA (reference sequence). V dropped 3 bases and J dropped 3; count of bases not matched to a gene: 6. The CDR3 loop reads CSARGQGHIYEQYV. In DNA, the CDR3 is TGCAGTGCTAGGGGACAGGGCCATATCTACGAGCAGTACGTC.

This clonotype was seen ten or more times. The gene calls are TRBV20-1 and TRBJ2-5; 9 positions match TRBD2. Germline assignment: CDR1 DFQATT and CDR2 SNEGSKA (reference sequence). J lost 4 bases, V lost 1 base, and 7 bases had no gene match. CDR3 size: 15 residues. CDR3 region: CSARGASGATETQYF. CDR3 nucleotides: TGCAGTGCTAGAGGCGCTAGCGGGGCGACAGAGACCCAGTACTTC.

The rearrangement links TRBV20-1 to TRBJ2-5; TRBD1 matches at 7 bases. V shed 6 bases and J 1 base; nucleotides not matched to a gene: 11. The CDR3 contains 15 residues. Germline assignment: CDR1 DFQATT and CDR2 SNEGSKA (reference sequence). The CDR3 DNA follows: TGCAGTGCCATAGTGTACAGGGGTTCCCAAGAGACCCAGTACTTC. Protein product: CSAIVYRGSQETQYF.

This chain links TRBV6-5 with TRBJ2-1; the match to TRBD2 covers 9 bases. V lost 5 bases to trimming and J lost 2 bases; unmatched junction nucleotides: 4. The CDR3 sequence is 15 residues long. In germline, CDR1 is MNHEY, CDR2 SVGAGI. CDR3 loop: CASSTSGYTYNEQFF. The CDR3 nucleotides read TGTGCCAGCAGTACTAGCGGGTACACCTACAATGAGCAGTTCTTC.

The table lists this clonotype with many counts. V usage is TRBV29-1 and J usage is TRBJ2-1; D is tentatively TRBD1 or TRBD2 (5 bases each). V was cut by 5 bases and J by 0 bases, with 8 bases left in between. Germline V lookup: CDR1 SQVTM, CDR2 ANQGSEA. CDR3 size: 13 residues. The CDR3 coding sequence is TGCAGCGTTTGGGGGTTCTCCTACAATGAGCAGTTCTTC. This sequence encodes CSVWGFSYNEQFF.

This clonotype was seen more than once but under ten times. The rearrangement joins TRBV12-3 or TRBV12-4 to TRBJ2-7, with D possibly TRBD1 on 6 matching bases. The CDR3 runs 14 residues. With 7 bases removed from V and 6 bases from J, the gap between germline ends came to 19 bases. CDR3 nucleotide sequence: TGTGCCAGCACCCGGAACAGGGTTGTTGGCGAGCAGTACTTC. Translation: CASTRNRVVGEQYF.

This clonotype has a single count. Written as DNA, the CDR3 is TGCGCCAGCAGTGAGACAGGGTTCAAGTACACCGGGGAGCTGTTTTTT. This gives the protein CASSETGFKYTGELFF. The chain carries TRBV10-2 and TRBJ2-2, with a possible D match to TRBD1 (6 bases). Germline V gene lookup returns CDR1 WSHSY and CDR2 SAAADI. Trimming removed 2 bases from V and 3 bases from J, with 13 bases in between. The CDR3 is 16 amino acids.